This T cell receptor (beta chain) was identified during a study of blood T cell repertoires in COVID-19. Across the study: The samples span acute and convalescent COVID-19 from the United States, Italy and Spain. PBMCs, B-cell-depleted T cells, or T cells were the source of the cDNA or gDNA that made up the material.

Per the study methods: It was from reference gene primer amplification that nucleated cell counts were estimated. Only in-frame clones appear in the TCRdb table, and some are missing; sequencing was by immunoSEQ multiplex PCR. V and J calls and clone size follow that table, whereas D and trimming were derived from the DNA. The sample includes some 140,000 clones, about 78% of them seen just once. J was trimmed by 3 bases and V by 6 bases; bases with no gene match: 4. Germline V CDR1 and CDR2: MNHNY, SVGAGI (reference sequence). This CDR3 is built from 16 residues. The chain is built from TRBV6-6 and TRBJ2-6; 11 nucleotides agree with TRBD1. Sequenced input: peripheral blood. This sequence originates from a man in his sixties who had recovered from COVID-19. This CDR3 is CASRGQGAGGANVLTF. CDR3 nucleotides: TGTGCCAGCAGAGGACAGGGGGCGGGTGGGGCCAACGTCCTGACTTTC.